The 29 T cell receptor beta chains below all came from one sample that was sequenced in a study of blood T cell repertoires in COVID-19. Sequencing used immunoSEQ multiplex PCR; TCRdb keeps in-frame clones, though not all of them. The sample consists of fewer than 300,000 clones, about 85% of them appearing once. Sequencing input: peripheral blood. These receptors all come from a human donor with COVID-19, enrolled during active disease. The donor label of this sample is uncertain.

This chain uses TRBV19 with TRBJ1-2; 9 nucleotides agree with TRBD1. The length of the CDR3 is 16 residues. Trimming took 7 bases from V and 5 from J; bases not matched to a gene: 14. Germline CDR1 is LNHDA and CDR2 is SQIVND (reference sequence). In DNA, the CDR3 is TGTGCCAGTACCCCCCCCGGACAGGGGACACGGTATGGCTACACCTTC. The encoded protein is CASTPPGQGTRYGYTF.

This clone was seen only once. This chain links TRBV28 with TRBJ2-1; 9 bases match TRBD1. The V and J ends lost 3 bases and 8 bases, in that order; junction bases with no gene match: 14. This CDR3 contains 17 residues. The germline V gene encodes CDR1 MDHEN and CDR2 SYDVKM. DNA for the CDR3: TGTGCCAGCAGTTTTGGCTCCCCACAGGGGGCAGTCGATGAGCAGTTCTTC. It yields the protein CASSFGSPQGAVDEQFF.

V is TRBV3-1 (or the pseudogene TRBV3-2) and J is TRBJ2-3; no clear D. V was trimmed by 0 bases and J by 4 bases, leaving 11 bases between them. Germline CDR1 is LGHDT and CDR2 is YNNKEL (reference sequence). The CDR3 sequence is 15 residues long. The CDR3 here is CASSQDATQADTQYF. The CDR3 DNA reads TGTGCCAGCAGCCAAGATGCAACTCAGGCAGATACGCAGTATTTT.

The sample holds one count of this clone. This chain uses TRBV5-1 with TRBJ1-1; TRBD1 matches 7 bases. J lost 4 bases, V lost 7 bases, and 7 bases had no gene match. The germline V gene has CDR1 SGHRS and CDR2 YFSETQ. The CDR3 loop spans 13 amino acids. CDR3: CASSLQGGTEAFF. For the CDR3, the DNA is TGCGCCAGCTCACTCCAGGGGGGCACTGAAGCTTTCTTT.

The V gene is TRBV7-9, the J gene TRBJ2-7, with unresolved D. CDR3 size: 14 residues. Germline values: CDR1 SEHNR, CDR2 FQNEAQ (reference sequence). With 1 base removed from V and 0 bases from J, the gap between germline ends came to 7 bases. CDR3 sequence reads: CASSLGQVSYEQYF. The CDR3 coding sequence is TGTGCCAGCAGCTTAGGGCAGGTCTCCTACGAGCAGTACTTC.

The genes are TRBV7-3 and TRBJ2-2, with a weak D call TRBD2 (5 bases). The V gene lost 6 bases and the J gene lost 4 bases, with 15 bases spanning the gap. The CDR3 has 15 amino acids. The germline V gene has CDR1 SGHTA and CDR2 FQGTGA. In nucleotides, the CDR3 is TGTGCCAGCAGGCCTGGCGGGTCATCCACCGGGGAGCTGTTTTTT. Its translation: CASRPGGSSTGELFF.

V and J are TRBV7-8 and TRBJ2-1; 7 bases map to TRBD1. V shed 3 bases and J 1 base; nucleotides not matched to a gene: 6. The CDR3 is 16 residues long. CDR1 is SGHVS, CDR2 FQNEAQ, per germline. The CDR3 DNA reads TGTGCCAGCAGCTTTTTGACAGGGACATCCTACAATGAGCAGTTCTTC. Translating gives CASSFLTGTSYNEQFF.

This clone was picked up a small number of times. This sequence joins TRBV19 and TRBJ2-2; D perhaps matches TRBD1 (5 bases). This CDR3 has 14 amino acids. CDR1 is LNHDA, CDR2 SQIVND, per germline (reference sequence). Deletions cut 10 bases from V and 1 base from J, with 13 bases between. CDR3 coding DNA: TGTGCCATTAGGGGTGGCGGGAACACCGGGGAGCTGTTTTTT. Translating gives CAIRGGGNTGELFF.

The gene calls are TRBV4-2 and TRBJ2-1; 11 nucleotides line up with TRBD2. The germline V gene encodes CDR1 LGHNA and CDR2 YNFKEQ. This CDR3 comprises 15 residues. The ends lost 3 bases at V and 4 bases at J; junction bases unmatched: 2. The CDR3 sequence is CASSQGTSGYNEQFF. DNA for the CDR3: TGTGCCAGCAGCCAGGGGACTAGCGGTTACAATGAGCAGTTCTTC.

The chain is built from TRBV6-5 and TRBJ1-6, with unresolved D. The V and J ends lost 0 bases and 8 bases respectively, with 11 bases between them. This CDR3 is built from 15 residues. Germline V lookup: CDR1 MNHEY, CDR2 SVGAGI. For the CDR3, the DNA is TGTGCCAGCAGTTACTCGAGGCGGGCAGATTCACCCCTCCACTTT. This translates into CASSYSRRADSPLHF.

This clone has a count of ten or more. The rearrangement uses TRBV7-8 and TRBJ1-1, with D possibly TRBD1 on 6 matching bases. Germline CDR1 SGHVS, CDR2 FQNEAQ. The CDR3 is 16 amino acids. Trimming cost V 2 bases and J 0 bases, with 13 bases left between them. The CDR3: CASSLRQGIMNTEAFF. For the CDR3, the DNA is TGTGCCAGCAGCTTACGGCAGGGGATCATGAACACTGAAGCTTTCTTT.

V usage is TRBV21-1 and J usage is TRBJ2-2; whether TRBD2, the table's D call, matches the DNA was not checked. TRBV21-1 is an annotated pseudogene. The CDR3 totals 21 residues. CDR3 protein: CAGHEAWRWHRSYANTGELFF. DNA for the CDR3: TGTGCCGGCCACGAGGCATGGAGGTGGCACAGATCCTACGCGAACACCGGGGAGCTGTTTTTT.

The genes are TRBV5-4 and TRBJ1-5, with D possibly being TRBD1 (5 bases). Germline CDR1 SGHNT, CDR2 YYREEE (reference sequence). V lost 0 bases and J lost 9, with 16 bases in between. The CDR3 extends over 15 amino acids. The CDR3 DNA sequence: TGTGCCAGCAGCTTGGGGGGTCAGGGCGTTTCGCCCCAGCATTTT. Amino acid sequence: CASSLGGQGVSPQHF.

Remarks on this clone: Other DNA sequences within the sample encode an identical CDR3. V and J are TRBV12-3 or TRBV12-4 and TRBJ1-5; D call uncertain. V was shortened by 3 bases and J by 5 bases, with 5 bases between the two germline ends. The CDR3 consists of 12 residues. The CDR3 reads CASSFGDQPQHF. The CDR3 nucleotides read TGTGCCAGCAGTTTCGGAGATCAGCCCCAGCATTTT.

The rearrangement uses TRBV15 and TRBJ1-1; D possibly corresponds to TRBD1 (5 bases). Germline V lookup: CDR1 LNHNV, CDR2 YYDKDF (reference sequence). The CDR3 loop spans 14 amino acids. The V end lost 1 base, the J end lost 11 bases, and 17 bases lay between the germline ends. CDR3 loop: CATSRGGPTYWAFF. The CDR3 DNA sequence: TGTGCCACCAGCAGAGGGGGCCCAACTTATTGGGCTTTCTTT.

V usage is TRBV28 and J usage is TRBJ1-2; D ambiguous. Per the germline V gene, CDR1 is MDHEN and CDR2 is SYDVKM. Trimming removed 2 bases from V and 7 bases from J, with 11 bases in between. The CDR3 covers 13 residues. CDR3 in DNA: TGTGCCAGCAGTTTACACCGCAGCGGTGGCTACACCTTC. It yields the protein CASSLHRSGGYTF.

The J gene is TRBJ1-3, the V gene TRBV2; D not certain. The germline V and J ends were trimmed by 7 bases and 2 bases, with 9 bases remaining between them. This CDR3 region has 13 residues. From germline, CDR1 is SNHLY and CDR2 FYNNEI. The CDR3: CASTPETGNTIYF. The CDR3 nucleotides are TGTGCCAGCACCCCCGAGACTGGAAACACCATATATTTT.

The rearrangement joins TRBV4-3 to TRBJ2-1, with TRBD2 matching 11 bases. The CDR3 covers 18 residues. The junction had 15 bases not matched to a gene; V was cut back by 4 bases and J by 7 bases. Looked up from germline, CDR1 is LGHNA and CDR2 is YSLEER. The CDR3: CASSPSPGLAVGRNEQFF. CDR3 sequence (DNA): TGCGCCAGCAGCCCTTCCCCGGGACTAGCGGTGGGAAGGAATGAGCAGTTCTTC.

The rearrangement links TRBV6-6 to TRBJ1-2, with a weak D call TRBD1 (6 bases). CDR1 is MNHNY and CDR2 is SVGAGI in the germline V gene (reference sequence). V gave up 0 bases and J gave up 3 bases, with 11 bases separating them. The CDR3 is 15 residues long. The CDR3 DNA reads TGTGCCAGCAGTTACTCGTCAGGGGACGACTATGGCTACACCTTC. Protein sequence: CASSYSSGDDYGYTF.

This chain uses TRBV5-1 with TRBJ1-1; a weak D match, TRBD1 (6 bases). Germline V CDR1 and CDR2: SGHRS, YFSETQ. This CDR3 contains 14 residues. The V and J ends lost 0 bases and 4 bases respectively, with 10 bases between them. The CDR3 DNA is TGCGCCAGCAGCTTGGGGGGGCGCGCCACTGAAGCTTTCTTT. Residues: CASSLGGRATEAFF.

The rearrangement joins TRBV9 to TRBJ2-3; D may be TRBD1 (5 bases). V was trimmed by 2 bases and J by 0 bases, leaving 10 bases between them. Germline V gene sequence: CDR1 SGDLS, CDR2 YYNGEE. The CDR3 is made up of 15 amino acids. CDR3 nucleotide sequence: TGTGCCAGCAGCGTTGGGGCTTCAAGCACAGATACGCAGTATTTT. This sequence encodes CASSVGASSTDTQYF.

This clone was counted a single time. The rearrangement uses TRBV5-1 and TRBJ2-5, with 8 positions matching TRBD1. Germline assignment: CDR1 SGHRS and CDR2 YFSETQ. The CDR3 is 14 amino acids. With V trimmed by 4 bases and J by 4 bases, 6 bases remained unmatched. Written as DNA, the CDR3 is TGCGCCAGCAGCCAGACAGGGGTCTCAGAGACCCAGTACTTC. Translating gives CASSQTGVSETQYF.

DNA for the CDR3: TGTGCCTGGAGTGTAAAGGGAGGGCCCCACGAGCAGTACTTC. Its translation: CAWSVKGGPHEQYF. The chain joins TRBV30 to TRBJ2-7, with TRBD2 identical over 7 bases. This CDR3 has 14 amino acids. J was trimmed by 5 bases and V by 0 bases; bases with no gene match: 7. Germline V gene sequence: CDR1 GTSNPN, CDR2 SVGIG (reference sequence).

The chain joins TRBV28 to TRBJ1-2; TRBD1 aligns across 9 bases. V was clipped by 7 bases and J by 8 bases; unmatched bases: 5. The CDR3 is 12 residues long. CDR1 and CDR2 (germline): MDHEN, SYDVKM. The CDR3 region is CASTLTGGGYTF. In DNA, the CDR3 is TGTGCCAGCACCCTGACAGGGGGGGGCTACACCTTC.

This sequence joins TRBV27 and TRBJ2-1; 9 bases agree with TRBD2. Germline values: CDR1 MNHEY, CDR2 SMNVEV (reference sequence). There are 14 residues in the CDR3. Trimming cost V 5 bases and J 6 bases; bases outside gene matches: 5. Here the CDR3 DNA reads TGTGCCAGCAGTACCCGACTAGCGGTCAATGAGCAGTTCTTC. Translated, it gives CASSTRLAVNEQFF.

The V and J genes are TRBV28 and TRBJ1-5; no definite D call. The CDR3 consists of 13 residues. Per the germline V gene, CDR1 is MDHEN and CDR2 is SYDVKM. V lost 5 bases and J 8 bases, leaving 13 bases between the germline ends. CDR3 nucleotide sequence: TGTGCCAGCAGTCCTGAGCATCGGGAGCCCCAGCATTTT. Protein: CASSPEHREPQHF.

This clone appeared a single time. CDR3 nucleotide sequence: TGTGCCAGCAGCCAAGGCCGGAGGAACACTGAAGCTTTCTTT. It encodes CASSQGRRNTEAFF. The chain is built from TRBV28 and TRBJ1-1, with D uncertain. Germline-derived CDR1 and CDR2 are MDHEN and SYDVKM. This CDR3 region has 14 residues. Trimming pared 6 bases from V and 1 base from J, leaving 12 bases between. The whole variable domain, filled in from reference TRBV28 and TRBJ1-1, reads DVKVTQSSRYLVKRTGEKVFLECVQDMDHENMFWYRQDPGLGLRLIYFSYDVKMKEKGDIPEGYSVSREKKERFSLILESASTNQTSMYLCASSQGRRNTEAFFGQGTRLTVV.

The chain couples TRBV29-1 to TRBJ2-1; TRBD2 matches 14 bases. The CDR3 loop spans 18 amino acids. Germline CDR1 is SQVTM and CDR2 is ANQGSEA. V shed 7 bases and J 0 bases; nucleotides not matched to a gene: 11. In DNA form, the CDR3 reads TGCAGCGCTCGACTAGCGGGAGGGCCGGGGGGCTCCTACAATGAGCAGTTCTTC. Residues: CSARLAGGPGGSYNEQFF.

This chain links TRBV14 with TRBJ2-7; D is ambiguous. The germline CDR1 and CDR2 sequences are SGHDN and FVKESK. The CDR3 loop spans 14 amino acids. V lost 1 base to trimming and J lost 7 bases, with 14 bases between them. The CDR3 coding sequence is TGTGCCAGCAGCCAAGGGAGATGGCCGCGAGAGCAGTACTTC. Translated: CASSQGRWPREQYF.